A selection of T cell receptor beta chains follows, all from one sample in a study of blood T cells in healthy people across ages. Each CDR3 protein is one row after TCRdb ran MiXCR on the 5' RACE reads. The data contain 710,000 or so distinct CDR3 sequences, 22% of them singletons. Source material: blood. These receptors were collected from a man between 70 and 80 years old in good health. CDR3s include the opening cysteine and the closing phenylalanine or tryptophan. Clone size is stated in some rows and not others, as once, few, many or a class when expanded.

j_call clone_size v_call cdr3_aa
TRBJ2-6 NA TRBV7-9 CASSSSGSSGANVLTF
TRBJ2-5 NA TRBV20-1 CSAPDSSETQYF
TRBJ1-2 few TRBV12-3/TRBV12-4 CASSLPTGGGYTF
TRBJ2-3 few TRBV28 CASSRSRTGRADTQYF
TRBJ2-5 NA TRBV18 CASSTLVGDGETQYF
TRBJ2-2 many TRBV20-1 CSARASNGELFF
TRBJ1-5 NA TRBV28 CASSMISNQPQHF
TRBJ1-5 NA TRBV9 CASSGPGGHQPQHF
TRBJ1-2 few TRBV29-1 CSVGPSTGAFGYGYTF
TRBJ2-2 NA TRBV6-5 CASSYSQWSNTGELFF
TRBJ2-5 NA TRBV9 CASSVAGQRETQYF